This T cell receptor (beta chain) was obtained from a study of post-analysis software for immune sequencing data. Regarding this clonotype: Its antigen remains unidentified.

TCR beta cDNA libraries had unique molecular identifiers. A population of about 1 to 11 million T cells gave rise to roughly 0.5 million cDNA molecules. Each CDR3 protein gets one entry after TCRdb re-called the PCR reads with MiXCR. The table shows about 820,000 distinct CDR3 sequences, with about 57% occurring only once. Study findings and constraints: Pronounced co-clustering by F measure was evident among identically batched samples. Higher frequency in patients than in controls was seen for a handful of TRBV segments, with TRBV5-6, TRBV5-1 and TRBV20-1 among them.

CDR3 length: 15 residues. Trimming left V 4 bases short and J 0 bases short, with 7 bases between. The V gene's germline CDR1 is SGHTA and CDR2 FQGTGA. This receptor was obtained from a girl aged 5 to 17 with multiple sclerosis. The sequenced material came from blood. The gene calls are TRBV7-3 and TRBJ2-6; D is unresolved. DNA for the CDR3: TGTGCCAGCAGCTCCGACTTCTCTGGGGCCAACGTCCTGACTTTC. It codes for CASSSDFSGANVLTF.